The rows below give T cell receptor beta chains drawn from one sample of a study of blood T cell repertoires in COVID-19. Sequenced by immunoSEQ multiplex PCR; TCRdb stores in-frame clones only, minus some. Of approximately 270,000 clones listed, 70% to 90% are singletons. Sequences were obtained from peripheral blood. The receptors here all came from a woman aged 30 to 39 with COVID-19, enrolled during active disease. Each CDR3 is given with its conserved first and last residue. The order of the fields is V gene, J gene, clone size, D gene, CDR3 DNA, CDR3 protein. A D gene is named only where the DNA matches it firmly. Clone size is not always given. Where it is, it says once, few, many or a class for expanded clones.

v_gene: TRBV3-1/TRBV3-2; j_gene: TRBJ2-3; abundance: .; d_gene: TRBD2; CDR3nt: TGTGCCAGCAGCCAAGTGCAGCGGGGGTCCACAGATACGCAGTATTTT; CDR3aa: CASSQVQRGSTDTQYF
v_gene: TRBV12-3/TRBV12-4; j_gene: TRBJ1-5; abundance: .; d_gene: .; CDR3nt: TGTGCCAGCAAGGGGTACAATCAGCCCCAGCATTTT; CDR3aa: CASKGYNQPQHF
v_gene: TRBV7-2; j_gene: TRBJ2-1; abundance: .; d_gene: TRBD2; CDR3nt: TGTGCCAGCAGCTTAGTGCTAGCGGGGAACAATGAGCAGTTCTTC; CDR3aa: CASSLVLAGNNEQFF
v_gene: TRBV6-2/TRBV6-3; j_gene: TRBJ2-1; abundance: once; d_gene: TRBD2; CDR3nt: TGTGCCAGCAGCCCTCTAGCGGGTGGCTTCTACAATGAGCAGTTCTTC; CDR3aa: CASSPLAGGFYNEQFF
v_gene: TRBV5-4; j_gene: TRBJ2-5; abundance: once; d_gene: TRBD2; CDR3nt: TGTGCCAGCAGCTTGAAGCTAGCGGCTCAAGAGACCCAGTACTTC; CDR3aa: CASSLKLAAQETQYF
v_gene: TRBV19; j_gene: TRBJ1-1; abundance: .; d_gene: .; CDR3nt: TGTGCCAGTAGTATAGGGAGGAACACTGAAGCTTTCTTT; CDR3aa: CASSIGRNTEAFF
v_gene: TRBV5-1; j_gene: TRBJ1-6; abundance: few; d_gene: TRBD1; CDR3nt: TGCGCCAGCAGCTCCGACGGACAGGGGGCGGTCTCACCCCTCCACTTT; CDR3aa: CASSSDGQGAVSPLHF
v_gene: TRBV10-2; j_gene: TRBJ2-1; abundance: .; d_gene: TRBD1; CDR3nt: TGCGCCAGCAGTGAAAACAGGGGCAATGAGCAGTTCTTC; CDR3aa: CASSENRGNEQFF
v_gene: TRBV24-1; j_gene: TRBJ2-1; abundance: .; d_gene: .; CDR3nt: TGTGCCACCAGTGCGGGACTGGATGAGCAGTTCTTC; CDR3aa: CATSAGLDEQFF
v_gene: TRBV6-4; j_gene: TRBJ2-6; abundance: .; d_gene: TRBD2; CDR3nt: TGTGCCAGCAGTGGGACTAGCGCTTATGGGGCCAACGTCCTGACTTTC; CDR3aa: CASSGTSAYGANVLTF
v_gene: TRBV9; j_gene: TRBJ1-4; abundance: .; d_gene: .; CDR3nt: TGTGCCAGCAGCGGGGACTTCGGCGCAACTAATGAAAAACTGTTTTTT; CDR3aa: CASSGDFGATNEKLFF
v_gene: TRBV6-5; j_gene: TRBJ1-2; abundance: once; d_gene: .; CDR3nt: TGTGCCAGCAGTTACCTCGGAGCTAACTATGGCTACACCTTC; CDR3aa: CASSYLGANYGYTF
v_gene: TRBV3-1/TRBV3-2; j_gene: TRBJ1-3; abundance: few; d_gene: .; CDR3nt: TGTGCCAGCAGCCAAGCAGTAAACACCATATATTTT; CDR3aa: CASSQAVNTIYF
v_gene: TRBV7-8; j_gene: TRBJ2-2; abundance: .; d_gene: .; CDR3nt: TGTGCCAGCAGCTTCGTGGAGGGGTTGTCCGGGGAGCTGTTTTTT; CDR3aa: CASSFVEGLSGELFF
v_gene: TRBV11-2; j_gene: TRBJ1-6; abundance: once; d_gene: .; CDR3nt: TGTGCCAGCAGCTTACGGAGCTCCTATAATTCACCCCTCCACTTT; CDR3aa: CASSLRSSYNSPLHF
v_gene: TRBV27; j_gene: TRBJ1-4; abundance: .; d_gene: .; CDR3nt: TGTGCCAGCAGTTTAGTACGGGGAACTAATGAAAAACTGTTTTTT; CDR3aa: CASSLVRGTNEKLFF
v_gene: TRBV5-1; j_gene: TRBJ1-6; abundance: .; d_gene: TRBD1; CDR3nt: TGCGCCAGCAGCTTGGAACCGGCACAGGGGGATTCACCCCTCCACTTT; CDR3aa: CASSLEPAQGDSPLHF
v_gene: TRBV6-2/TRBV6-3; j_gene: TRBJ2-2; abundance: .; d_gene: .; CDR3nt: TGTGCCAGCAGTTACAGGATTAGCGGCCCGGTTTTT; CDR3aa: CASSYRISGPVF
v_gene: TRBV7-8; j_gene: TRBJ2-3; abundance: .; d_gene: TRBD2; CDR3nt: TGTGCCAGCAGCTCCCTTCCCGCGACTAGCGCGCTGATCACAGATACGCAGTATTTT; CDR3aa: CASSSLPATSALITDTQYF
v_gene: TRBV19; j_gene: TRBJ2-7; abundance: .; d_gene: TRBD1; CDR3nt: TGTGCCAGTAGCCCACCCCCGACAGGGGGAGTCTACGAGCAGTACTTC; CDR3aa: CASSPPPTGGVYEQYF
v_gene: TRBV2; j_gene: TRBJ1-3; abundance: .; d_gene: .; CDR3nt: TGTGCCAGCAGTACCCGGAGCTCTGGAAACACCATATATTTT; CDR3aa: CASSTRSSGNTIYF
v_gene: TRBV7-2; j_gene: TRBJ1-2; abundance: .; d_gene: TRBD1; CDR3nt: TGTGCCAGCAGCTTAAACGACAGGGCGGGGGGCTACACCTTC; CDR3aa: CASSLNDRAGGYTF
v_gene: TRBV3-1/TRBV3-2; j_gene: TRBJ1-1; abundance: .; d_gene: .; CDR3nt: TGTGCCAGCAGCCTTTCGGTAGGGGCTTTTCTAAAGATCAACACTGAAGCTTTCTTT; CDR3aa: CASSLSVGAFLKINTEAFF
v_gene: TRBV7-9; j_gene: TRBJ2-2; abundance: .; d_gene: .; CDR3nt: TGTGCCCTAGCGGGGGACAGGGGGGACACCGGGGAGCTGTTTTTT; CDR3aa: CALAGDRGDTGELFF
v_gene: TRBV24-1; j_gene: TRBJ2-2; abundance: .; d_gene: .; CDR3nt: TGTGCCACCAGCCAGGGGACCGGGGAGCTGTTTTTT; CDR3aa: CATSQGTGELFF
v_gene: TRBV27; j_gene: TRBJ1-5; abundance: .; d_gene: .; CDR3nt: TGTGCCAGCAGTCCCTCGGGAACTCATAGCAATCAGCCCCAGCATTTT; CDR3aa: CASSPSGTHSNQPQHF
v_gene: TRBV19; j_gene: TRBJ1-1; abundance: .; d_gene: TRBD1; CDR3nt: TGTGCCAGTCGAACTCGACAGGGGTGGACTGAAGCTTTCTTT; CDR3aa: CASRTRQGWTEAFF
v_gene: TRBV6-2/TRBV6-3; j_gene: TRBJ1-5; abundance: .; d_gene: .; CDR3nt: TGTGCCAGCAGTTGGGGAGAGAATCAGCCCCAGCATTTT; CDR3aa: CASSWGENQPQHF
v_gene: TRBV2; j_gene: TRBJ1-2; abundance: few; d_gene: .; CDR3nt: TGTGCCAGCAGTGATGAGACAGTAGTGGGCTACACCTTC; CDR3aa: CASSDETVVGYTF
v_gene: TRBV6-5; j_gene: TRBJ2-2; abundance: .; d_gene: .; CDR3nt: TGTGCCAGCAGCTCACACCGCGGGGAGCTGTTTTTT; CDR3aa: CASSSHRGELFF
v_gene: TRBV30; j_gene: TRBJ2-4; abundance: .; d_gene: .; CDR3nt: TGTGCCTGGAGTCTCGGCAGGGTATCACCCAAAAACATTCAGTACTTC; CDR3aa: CAWSLGRVSPKNIQYF
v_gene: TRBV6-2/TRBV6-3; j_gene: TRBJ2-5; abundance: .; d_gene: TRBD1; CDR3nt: TGTGCCAGCAGTTACTCGAGACAGGGGGTAGAGACCCAGTACTTC; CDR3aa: CASSYSRQGVETQYF
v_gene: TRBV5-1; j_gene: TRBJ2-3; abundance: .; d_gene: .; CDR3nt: TGCGCCAGCAGCTTGGCCGGGACTTTGGGCGATACGCAGTATTTT; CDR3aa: CASSLAGTLGDTQYF
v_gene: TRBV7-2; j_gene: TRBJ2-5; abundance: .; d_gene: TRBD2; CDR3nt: TGTGCCAGCAGCTTAGTGTCGCGGGAGGGCTGGGAGACCCAGTACTTC; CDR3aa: CASSLVSREGWETQYF
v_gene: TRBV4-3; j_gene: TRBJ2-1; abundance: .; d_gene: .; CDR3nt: TGCGCCAGCAGCCAAAAGCTTGCGAGCTCCTACAATGAGCAGTTCTTC; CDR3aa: CASSQKLASSYNEQFF
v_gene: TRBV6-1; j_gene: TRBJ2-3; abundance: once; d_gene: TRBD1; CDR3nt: TGTGCCAGCAGTGAGGCGACAGGGAAACCCCCAGATACGCAGTATTTT; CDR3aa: CASSEATGKPPDTQYF
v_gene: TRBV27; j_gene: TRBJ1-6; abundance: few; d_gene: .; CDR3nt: TGTGCCAGCGGCAGGGTTAGCTCCTATAATTCACCCCTCCACTTT; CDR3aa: CASGRVSSYNSPLHF
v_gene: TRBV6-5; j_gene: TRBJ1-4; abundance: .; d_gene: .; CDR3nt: TGTGCCAGCAGTCGGGAGGCGAGGAGAAAACTGTTTTTT; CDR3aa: CASSREARRKLFF
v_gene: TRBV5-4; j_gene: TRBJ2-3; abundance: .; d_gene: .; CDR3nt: TGTGCCAGCAGCACCGACCCGAGGACAGATACGCAGTATTTT; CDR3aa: CASSTDPRTDTQYF
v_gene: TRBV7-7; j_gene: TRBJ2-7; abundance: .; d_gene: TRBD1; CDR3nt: TGTGCTAGCAGCTTAGAAACCGGGACAGGTTACGAGCAGTACTTC; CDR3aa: CASSLETGTGYEQYF
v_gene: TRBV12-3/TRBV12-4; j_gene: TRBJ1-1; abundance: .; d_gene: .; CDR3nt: TGTGCCAGCAGTTTGATAGAGTACACTGAAGCTTTCTTT; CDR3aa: CASSLIEYTEAFF
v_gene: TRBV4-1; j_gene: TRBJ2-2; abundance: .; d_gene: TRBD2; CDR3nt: TGCGCCAGCAGCCAATTTTTGGGACTAGCGAACGGGGAGCTGTTTTTT; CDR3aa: CASSQFLGLANGELFF
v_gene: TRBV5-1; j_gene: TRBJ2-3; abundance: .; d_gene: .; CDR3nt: TGCGCCTCGCAAGTGGGGGCGCACACAGATACGCAGTATTTT; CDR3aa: CASQVGAHTDTQYF
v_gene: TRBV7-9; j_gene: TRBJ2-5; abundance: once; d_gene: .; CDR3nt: TGTGCCAGCAGCTCAACGACAGACCGACAAGAGACCCAGTACTTC; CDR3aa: CASSSTTDRQETQYF
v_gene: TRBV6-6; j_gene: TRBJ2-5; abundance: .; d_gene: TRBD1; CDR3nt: TGTGCCAGCAGTCCCGAATACGGGACAGGGAACCCGAGGACCCAGTACTTC; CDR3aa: CASSPEYGTGNPRTQYF
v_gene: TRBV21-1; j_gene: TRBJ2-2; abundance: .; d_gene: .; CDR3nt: TGTGCCAGCACCTTAGGGGTCAGCATCCCCGGGGAGCTGTTTTTT; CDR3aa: CASTLGVSIPGELFF
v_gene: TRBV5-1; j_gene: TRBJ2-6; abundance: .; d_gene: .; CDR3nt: TGCGCCAGCAGCTTTTACGGGTCTGGGGCCAACGTCCTGACTTTC; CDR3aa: CASSFYGSGANVLTF
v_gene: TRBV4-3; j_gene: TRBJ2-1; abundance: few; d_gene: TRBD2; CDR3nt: TGCGCCAGCAGCCAAGGGGGCGCGGGGGGTGATGAGCAGTTCTTC; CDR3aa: CASSQGGAGGDEQFF
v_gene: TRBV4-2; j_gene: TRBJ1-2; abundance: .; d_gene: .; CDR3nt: TGTGCCAGCAGCCAAGAATACTTGGCTAACTATGGCTACACCTTC; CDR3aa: CASSQEYLANYGYTF
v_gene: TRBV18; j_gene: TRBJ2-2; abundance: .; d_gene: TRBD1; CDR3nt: TGTGCCAGCTCCCCCAGAGACAGGGGGCCGGCCGGGGAGCTGTTTTTT; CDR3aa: CASSPRDRGPAGELFF
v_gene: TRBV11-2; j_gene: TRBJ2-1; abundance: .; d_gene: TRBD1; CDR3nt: TGTGCCAGCAGCTTAGTAGGGGGCGTTCTCAATGAGCAGTTCTTC; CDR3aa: CASSLVGGVLNEQFF
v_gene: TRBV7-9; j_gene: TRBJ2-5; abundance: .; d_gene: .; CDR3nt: TGTGCCAGCAGCTTAGGTCGGGAGACCCAGTACTTC; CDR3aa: CASSLGRETQYF